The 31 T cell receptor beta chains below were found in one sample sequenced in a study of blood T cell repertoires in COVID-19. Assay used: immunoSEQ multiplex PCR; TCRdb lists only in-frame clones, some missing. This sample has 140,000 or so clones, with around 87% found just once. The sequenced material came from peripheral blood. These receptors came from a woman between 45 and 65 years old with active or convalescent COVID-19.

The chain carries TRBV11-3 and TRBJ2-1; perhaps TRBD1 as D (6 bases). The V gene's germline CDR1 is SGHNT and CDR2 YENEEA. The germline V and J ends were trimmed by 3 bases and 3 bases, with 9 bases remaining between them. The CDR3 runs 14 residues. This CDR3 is CASSLRGGYNEQFF. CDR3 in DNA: TGTGCCAGCAGCTTGAGAGGGGGCTACAATGAGCAGTTCTTC.

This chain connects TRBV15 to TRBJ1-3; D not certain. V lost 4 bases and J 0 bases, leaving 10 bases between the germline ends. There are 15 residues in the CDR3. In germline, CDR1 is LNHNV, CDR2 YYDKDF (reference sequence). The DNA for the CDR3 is TGTGCCACCAGCATACAGCTGTTCTCTGGAAACACCATATATTTT. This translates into CATSIQLFSGNTIYF.

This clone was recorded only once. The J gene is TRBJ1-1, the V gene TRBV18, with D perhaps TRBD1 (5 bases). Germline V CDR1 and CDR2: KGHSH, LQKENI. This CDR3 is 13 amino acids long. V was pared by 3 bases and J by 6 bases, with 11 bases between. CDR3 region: CASSPPGIPEAFF. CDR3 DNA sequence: TGTGCCAGCTCACCTCCAGGGATCCCTGAAGCTTTCTTT.

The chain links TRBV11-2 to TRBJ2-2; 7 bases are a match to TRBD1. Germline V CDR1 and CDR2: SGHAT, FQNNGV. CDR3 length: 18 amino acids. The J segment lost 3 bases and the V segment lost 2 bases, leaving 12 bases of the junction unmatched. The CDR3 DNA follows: TGTGCCAGCAGCTTAAAAACAGGGGCCCTCTTTTACACCGGGGAGCTGTTTTTT. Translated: CASSLKTGALFYTGELFF. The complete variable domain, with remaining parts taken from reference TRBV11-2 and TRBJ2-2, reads EAGVAQSPRYKIIEKRQSVAFWCNPISGHATLYWYQQILGQGPKLLIQFQNNGVVDDSQLPKDRFSAERLKGVDSTLKIQPAKLEDSAVYLCASSLKTGALFYTGELFFGEGSRLTVL.

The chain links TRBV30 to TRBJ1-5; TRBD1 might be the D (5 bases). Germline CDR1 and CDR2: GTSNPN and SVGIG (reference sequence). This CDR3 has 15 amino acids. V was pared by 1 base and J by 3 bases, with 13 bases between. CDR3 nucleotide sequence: TGTGCCTGGAGTGCGGACGGGGGATACAATCAGCCCCAGCATTTT. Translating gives CAWSADGGYNQPQHF.

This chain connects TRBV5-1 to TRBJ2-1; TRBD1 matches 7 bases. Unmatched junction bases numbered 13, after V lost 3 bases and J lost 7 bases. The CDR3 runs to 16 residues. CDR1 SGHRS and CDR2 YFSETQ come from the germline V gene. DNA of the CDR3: TGCGCCAGCAGCTGGTCAACAGGGGTATCCTTTAATGAGCAGTTCTTC. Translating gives CASSWSTGVSFNEQFF. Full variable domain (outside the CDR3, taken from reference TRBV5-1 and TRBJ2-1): KAGVTQTPRYLIKTRGQQVTLSCSPISGHRSVSWYQQTPGQGLQFLFEYFSETQRNKGNFPGRFSGRQFSNSRSEMNVSTLELGDSALYLCASSWSTGVSFNEQFFGPGTRLTVL.

This CDR3 is CASSSRTGANTEAFF. For the CDR3, the DNA is TGTGCCAGCAGCTCCCGTACAGGAGCGAACACTGAAGCTTTCTTT. This chain joins TRBV3-1 (or the pseudogene TRBV3-2) and TRBJ1-1, with D possibly matching TRBD1 (5 bases). The V end lost 5 bases, the J end lost 1 base, and 14 bases lay between the germline ends. Germline CDR1 and CDR2: LGHDT and YNNKEL (reference sequence). The CDR3 extends over 15 amino acids.

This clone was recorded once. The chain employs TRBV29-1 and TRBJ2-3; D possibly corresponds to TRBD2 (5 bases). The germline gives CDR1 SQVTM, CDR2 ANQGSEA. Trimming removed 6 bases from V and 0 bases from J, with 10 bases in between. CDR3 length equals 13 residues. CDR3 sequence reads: CSVRAASTDTQYF. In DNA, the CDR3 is TGCAGCGTGAGGGCAGCCAGCACAGATACGCAGTATTTT.

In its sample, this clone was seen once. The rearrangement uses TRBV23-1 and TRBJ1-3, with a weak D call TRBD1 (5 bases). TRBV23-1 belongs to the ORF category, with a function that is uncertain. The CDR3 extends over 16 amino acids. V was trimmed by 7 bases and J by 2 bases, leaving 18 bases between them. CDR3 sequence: CASTNPGPRTGNTIYF. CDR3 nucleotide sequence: TGCGCCAGCACAAATCCAGGGCCCCGAACTGGAAACACCATATATTTT.

The CDR3 DNA follows: TGCGCCAGCAGCCAGGGGACAGGGATCTCTGGAAACACCATATATTTT. This translates into CASSQGTGISGNTIYF. The chain couples TRBV4-3 to TRBJ1-3; 9 positions match TRBD1. The CDR3 is 16 amino acids. Germline CDR1 and CDR2: LGHNA and YSLEER. The V gene end was trimmed by 3 bases and the J gene end by 0 bases; junction bases not matched to a gene: 3.

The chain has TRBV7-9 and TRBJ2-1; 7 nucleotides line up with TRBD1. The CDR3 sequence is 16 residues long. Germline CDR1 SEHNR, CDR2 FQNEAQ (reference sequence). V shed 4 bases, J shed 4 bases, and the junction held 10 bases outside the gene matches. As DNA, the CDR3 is TGTGCCAGCAGCTCGCCGGGGACAGAGAGGTACAATGAGCAGTTCTTC. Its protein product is CASSSPGTERYNEQFF. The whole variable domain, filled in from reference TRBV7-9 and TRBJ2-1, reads DTGVSQNPRHKITKRGQNVTFRCDPISEHNRLYWYRQTLGQGPEFLTYFQNEAQLEKSRLLSDRFSAERPKGSFSTLEIQRTEQGDSAMYLCASSSPGTERYNEQFFGPGTRLTVL.

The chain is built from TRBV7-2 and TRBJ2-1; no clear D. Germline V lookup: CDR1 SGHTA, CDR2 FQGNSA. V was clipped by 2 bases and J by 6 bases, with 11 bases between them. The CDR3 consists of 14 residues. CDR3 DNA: TGTGCCAGCAGCTTAAATGCGGCTGGCAATGAGCAGTTCTTC. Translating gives CASSLNAAGNEQFF. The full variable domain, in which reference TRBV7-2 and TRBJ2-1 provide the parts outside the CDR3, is GAGVSQSPSNKVTEKGKDVELRCDPISGHTALYWYRQSLGQGLEFLIYFQGNSAPDKSGLPSDRFSAERTGGSVSTLTIQRTQQEDSAVYLCASSLNAAGNEQFFGPGTRLTVL.

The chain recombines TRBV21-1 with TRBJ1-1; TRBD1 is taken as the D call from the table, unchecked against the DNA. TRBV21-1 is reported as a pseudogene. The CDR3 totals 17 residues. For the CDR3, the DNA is TGTGCCAGCAGCAAAGCGAAGGGACAGGGGATGAACACTGAAGCTTTCTTT. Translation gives CASSKAKGQGMNTEAFF.

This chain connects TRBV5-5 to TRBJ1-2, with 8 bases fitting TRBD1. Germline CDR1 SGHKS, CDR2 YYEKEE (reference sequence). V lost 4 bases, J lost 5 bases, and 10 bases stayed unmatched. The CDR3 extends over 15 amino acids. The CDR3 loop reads CASSPEAGGAYGYTF. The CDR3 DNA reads TGTGCCAGCAGCCCGGAGGCAGGGGGCGCGTATGGCTACACCTTC. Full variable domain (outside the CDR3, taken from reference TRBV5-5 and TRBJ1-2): DAGVTQSPTHLIKTRGQQVTLRCSPISGHKSVSWYQQVLGQGPQFIFQYYEKEERGRGNFPDRFSARQFPNYSSELNVNALLLGDSALYLCASSPEAGGAYGYTFGSGTRLTVV.

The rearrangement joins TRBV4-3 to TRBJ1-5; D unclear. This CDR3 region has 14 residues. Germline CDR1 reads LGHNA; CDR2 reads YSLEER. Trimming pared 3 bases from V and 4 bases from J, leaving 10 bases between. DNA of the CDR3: TGCGCCAGCAGCCAGGCGACGGGTAATCAGCCCCAGCATTTT. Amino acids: CASSQATGNQPQHF.

Here the CDR3 reads CASSQAEAGGYEQYF. CDR3 in DNA: TGCGCCAGCAGCCAAGCCGAAGCCGGGGGCTACGAGCAGTACTTC. V is TRBV4-3 and J is TRBJ2-7; possible D gene TRBD2, 6 bases. The CDR3 covers 15 residues. Germline CDR1 reads LGHNA; CDR2 reads YSLEER. V shed 1 base and J shed 3 bases, with 13 bases lying between them.

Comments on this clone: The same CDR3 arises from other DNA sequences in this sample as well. CDR3 DNA: TGTGCCAGCAGTTTTGGGCAGGGAACTGAAGCTTTCTTT. This encodes CASSFGQGTEAFF. The chain combines TRBV12-3 or TRBV12-4 with TRBJ1-1, with D tentatively TRBD1 (5 bases). V lost 3 bases and J 5 bases, leaving 10 bases between the germline ends. The CDR3 is made up of 13 amino acids.

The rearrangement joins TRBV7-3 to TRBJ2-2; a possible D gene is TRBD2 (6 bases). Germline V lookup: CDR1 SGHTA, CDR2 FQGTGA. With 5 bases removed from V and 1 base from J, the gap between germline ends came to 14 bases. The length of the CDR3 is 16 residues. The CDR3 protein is CASSLSRDLNTGELFF. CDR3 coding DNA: TGTGCCAGCAGCCTGAGTCGGGACTTGAACACCGGGGAGCTGTTTTTT.

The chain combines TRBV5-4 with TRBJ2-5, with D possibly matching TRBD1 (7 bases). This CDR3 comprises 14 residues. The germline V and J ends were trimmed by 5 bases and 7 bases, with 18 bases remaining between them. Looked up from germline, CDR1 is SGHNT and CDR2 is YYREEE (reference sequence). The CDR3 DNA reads TGTGCCAGCAGTCCAGGGGGGCAGCGTGGGACCCAGTACTTC. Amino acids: CASSPGGQRGTQYF.

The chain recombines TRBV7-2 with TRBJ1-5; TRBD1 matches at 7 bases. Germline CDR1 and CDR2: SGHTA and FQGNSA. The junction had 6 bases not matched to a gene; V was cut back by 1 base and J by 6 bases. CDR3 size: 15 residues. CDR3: CASSLGQGLGQPQHF. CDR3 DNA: TGTGCCAGCAGCTTAGGACAGGGTTTGGGTCAGCCCCAGCATTTT. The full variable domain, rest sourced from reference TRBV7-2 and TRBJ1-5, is GAGVSQSPSNKVTEKGKDVELRCDPISGHTALYWYRQSLGQGLEFLIYFQGNSAPDKSGLPSDRFSAERTGGSVSTLTIQRTQQEDSAVYLCASSLGQGLGQPQHFGDGTRLSIL.

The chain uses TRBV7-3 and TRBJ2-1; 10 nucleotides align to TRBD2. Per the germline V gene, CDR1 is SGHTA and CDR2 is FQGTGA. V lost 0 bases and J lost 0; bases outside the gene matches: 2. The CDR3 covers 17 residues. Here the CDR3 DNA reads TGTGCCAGCAGCTTAACGGTAGCGGGGGGCTCCTACAATGAGCAGTTCTTC. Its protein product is CASSLTVAGGSYNEQFF. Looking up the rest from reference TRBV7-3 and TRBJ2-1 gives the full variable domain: GAGVSQTPSNKVTEKGKYVELRCDPISGHTALYWYRQSLGQGPEFLIYFQGTGAADDSGLPNDRFFAVRPEGSVSTLKIQRTERGDSAVYLCASSLTVAGGSYNEQFFGPGTRLTVL.

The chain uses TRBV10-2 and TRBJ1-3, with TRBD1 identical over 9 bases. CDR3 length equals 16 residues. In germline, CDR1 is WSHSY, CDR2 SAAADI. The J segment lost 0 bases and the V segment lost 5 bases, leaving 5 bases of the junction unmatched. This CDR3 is CASSIRTGDSGNTIYF. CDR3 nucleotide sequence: TGCGCCAGCAGTATTAGGACAGGGGACTCTGGAAACACCATATATTTT.

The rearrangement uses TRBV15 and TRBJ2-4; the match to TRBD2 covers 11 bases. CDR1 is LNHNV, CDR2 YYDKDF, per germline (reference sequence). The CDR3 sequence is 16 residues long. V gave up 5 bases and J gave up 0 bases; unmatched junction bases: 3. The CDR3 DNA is TGTGCCACCAGCGGCGGGACTAGCGGAGCCAAAAACATTCAGTACTTC. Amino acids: CATSGGTSGAKNIQYF.

The CDR3 region has the DNA TGCGCCAGCAGCCAAGAAAGGAGCGGGGGGCGGGGGACCCAGTACTTC. Amino acid sequence: CASSQERSGGRGTQYF. The gene calls are TRBV4-3 and TRBJ2-5, with 9 bases identical to TRBD2. This CDR3 comprises 16 residues. The J segment lost 7 bases and the V segment lost 0 bases, leaving 9 bases of the junction unmatched. Germline values: CDR1 LGHNA, CDR2 YSLEER.

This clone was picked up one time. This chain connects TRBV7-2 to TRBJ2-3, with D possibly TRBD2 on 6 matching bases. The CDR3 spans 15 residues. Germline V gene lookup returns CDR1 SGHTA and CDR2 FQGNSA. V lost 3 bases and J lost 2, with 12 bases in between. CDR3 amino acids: CASSFRDSTTDTQYF. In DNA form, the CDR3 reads TGTGCCAGCAGCTTTCGGGACTCAACCACAGATACGCAGTATTTT.

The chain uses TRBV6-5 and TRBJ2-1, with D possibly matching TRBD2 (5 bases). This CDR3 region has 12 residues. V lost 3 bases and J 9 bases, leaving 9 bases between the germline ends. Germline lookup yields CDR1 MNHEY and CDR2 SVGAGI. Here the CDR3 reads CASSYLRGEQFF. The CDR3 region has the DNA TGTGCCAGCAGTTATTTACGGGGTGAGCAGTTCTTC.

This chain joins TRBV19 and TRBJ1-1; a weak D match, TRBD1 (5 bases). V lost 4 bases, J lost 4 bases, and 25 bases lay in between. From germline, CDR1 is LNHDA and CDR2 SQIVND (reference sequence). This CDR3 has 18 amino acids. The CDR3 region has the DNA TGTGCCAGTAGTAACGCGGGGCGGACACCTGAAGGCCGCACTGAAGCTTTCTTT. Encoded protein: CASSNAGRTPEGRTEAFF.

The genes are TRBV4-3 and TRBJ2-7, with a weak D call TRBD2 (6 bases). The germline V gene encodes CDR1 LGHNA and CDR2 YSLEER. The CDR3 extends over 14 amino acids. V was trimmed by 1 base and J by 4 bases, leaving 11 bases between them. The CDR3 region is CASSQGGTLYEQYF. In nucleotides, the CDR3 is TGCGCCAGCAGCCAAGGCGGGACCCTATACGAGCAGTACTTC.

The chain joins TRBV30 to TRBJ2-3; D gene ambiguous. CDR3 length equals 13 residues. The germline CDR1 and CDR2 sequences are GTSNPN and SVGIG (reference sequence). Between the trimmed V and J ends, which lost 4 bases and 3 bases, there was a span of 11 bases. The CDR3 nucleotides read TGTGCCTGGACAGGTATTCGGACAGATACGCAGTATTTT. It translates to CAWTGIRTDTQYF.

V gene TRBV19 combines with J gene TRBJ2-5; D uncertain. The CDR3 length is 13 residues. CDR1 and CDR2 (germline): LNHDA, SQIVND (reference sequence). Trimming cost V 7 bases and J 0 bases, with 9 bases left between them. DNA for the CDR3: TGTGCCAGTAAGGCGGTGTACCAAGAGACCCAGTACTTC. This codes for CASKAVYQETQYF.

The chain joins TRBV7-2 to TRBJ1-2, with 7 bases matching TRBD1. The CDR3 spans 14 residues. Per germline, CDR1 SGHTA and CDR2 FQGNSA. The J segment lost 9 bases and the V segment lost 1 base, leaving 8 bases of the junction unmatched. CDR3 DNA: TGTGCCAGCAGCTTAGATCAGGGGGTTCTTAGCTACACCTTC. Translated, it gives CASSLDQGVLSYTF.